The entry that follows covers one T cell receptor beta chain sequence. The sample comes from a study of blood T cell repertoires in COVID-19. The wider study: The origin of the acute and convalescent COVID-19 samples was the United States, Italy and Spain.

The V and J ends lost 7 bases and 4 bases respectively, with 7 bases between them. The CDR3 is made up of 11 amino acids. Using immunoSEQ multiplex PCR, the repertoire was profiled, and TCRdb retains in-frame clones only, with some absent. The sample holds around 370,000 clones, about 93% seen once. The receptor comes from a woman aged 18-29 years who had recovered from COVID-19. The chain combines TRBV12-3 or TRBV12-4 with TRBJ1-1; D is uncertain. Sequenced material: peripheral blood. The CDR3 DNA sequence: TGTGCCAGCACCCGGGGCACTGAAGCTTTCTTT. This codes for CASTRGTEAFF.